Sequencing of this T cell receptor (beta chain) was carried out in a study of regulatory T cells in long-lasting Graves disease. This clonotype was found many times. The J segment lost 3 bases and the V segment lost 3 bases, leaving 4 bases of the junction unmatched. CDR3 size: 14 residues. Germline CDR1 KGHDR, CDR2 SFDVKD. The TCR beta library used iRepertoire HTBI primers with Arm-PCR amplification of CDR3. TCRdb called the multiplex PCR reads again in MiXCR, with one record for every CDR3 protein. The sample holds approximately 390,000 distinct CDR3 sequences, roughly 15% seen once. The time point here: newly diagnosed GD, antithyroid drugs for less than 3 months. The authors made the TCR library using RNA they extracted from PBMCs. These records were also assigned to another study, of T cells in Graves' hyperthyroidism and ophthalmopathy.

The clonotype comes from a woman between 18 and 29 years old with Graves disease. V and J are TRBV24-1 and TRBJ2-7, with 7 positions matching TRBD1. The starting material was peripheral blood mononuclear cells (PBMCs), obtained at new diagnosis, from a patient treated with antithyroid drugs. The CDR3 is CATSDGTANYEQYF. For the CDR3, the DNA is TGTGCCACCAGTGATGGGACAGCAAACTACGAGCAGTACTTC.